Shown below are 4 T cell receptor beta chains from a single sample sequenced in a study of cytomegalovirus exposure and HLA in healthy donors. The PCR made use of 60 Vbeta and 13 Jbeta primers. The assay was immunoSEQ multiplex PCR, and TCRdb's table has in-frame clones only and misses some. Of about 83,000 clones listed, roughly 79% are singletons. The sequenced material came from PBMCs. Receptors were obtained from a woman aged 25 to 39 in good health and CMV-seronegative.

This sequence joins TRBV19 and TRBJ2-5, with 8 nucleotides matching TRBD2. The ends lost 1 base at V and 2 bases at J; junction bases unmatched: 6. CDR1 and CDR2 (germline): LNHDA, SQIVND (reference sequence). The CDR3 length is 16 residues. The CDR3 loop is CASSIGRLAYQETQYF. For the CDR3, the DNA is TGTGCCAGTAGTATAGGGAGACTAGCGTATCAAGAGACCCAGTACTTC.

This clone was seen more than once but under ten times. The chain joins TRBV10-3 to TRBJ2-1; 8 nucleotides agree with TRBD2. The CDR3 is 14 amino acids. The trim removed 7 bases at V and 6 bases at J, leaving 8 bases unmatched. The germline CDR1 and CDR2 sequences are ENHRY and SYGVKD. For the CDR3, the DNA is TGTGCCATCACTCCGGGACTAGGGGGCAATGAGCAGTTCTTC. Its translation: CAITPGLGGNEQFF.

This clone was seen only a few times. This sequence joins TRBV5-6 and TRBJ2-5; a possible D gene is TRBD1 (6 bases). The germline V gene has CDR1 SGHDT and CDR2 YYEEEE. CDR3 length: 14 amino acids. Trimming left V 4 bases short and J 2 bases short, with 12 bases between. The chain's CDR3 is CASSPTGVQETQYF. In nucleotides, the CDR3 is TGTGCCAGCAGCCCGACAGGCGTTCAAGAGACCCAGTACTTC.

This clone has more than one count but fewer than ten. This chain uses TRBV9 with TRBJ2-2, with TRBD1 matching 9 bases. The CDR3 is 17 residues long. The V segment lost 0 bases and the J segment 5 bases; nucleotides outside the gene matches: 8. CDR1 SGDLS and CDR2 YYNGEE come from the germline V gene. As DNA, the CDR3 is TGTGCCAGCAGCGTAGCGGGGAACAGGGGGCTGACCGGGGAGCTGTTTTTT. This encodes CASSVAGNRGLTGELFF.